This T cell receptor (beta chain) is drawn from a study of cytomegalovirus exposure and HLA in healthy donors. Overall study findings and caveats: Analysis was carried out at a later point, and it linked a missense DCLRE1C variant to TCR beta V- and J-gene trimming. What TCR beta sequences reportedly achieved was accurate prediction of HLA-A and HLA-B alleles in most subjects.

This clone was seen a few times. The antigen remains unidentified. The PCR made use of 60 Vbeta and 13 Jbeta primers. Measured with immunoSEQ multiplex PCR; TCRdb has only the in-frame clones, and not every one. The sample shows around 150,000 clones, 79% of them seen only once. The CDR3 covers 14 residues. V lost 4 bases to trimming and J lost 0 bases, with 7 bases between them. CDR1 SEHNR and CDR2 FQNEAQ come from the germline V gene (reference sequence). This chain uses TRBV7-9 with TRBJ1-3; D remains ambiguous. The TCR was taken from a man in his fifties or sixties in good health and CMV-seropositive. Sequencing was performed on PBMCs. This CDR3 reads CASSSQVSGNTIYF. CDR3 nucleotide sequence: TGTGCCAGCAGCTCACAAGTCTCTGGAAACACCATATATTTT.